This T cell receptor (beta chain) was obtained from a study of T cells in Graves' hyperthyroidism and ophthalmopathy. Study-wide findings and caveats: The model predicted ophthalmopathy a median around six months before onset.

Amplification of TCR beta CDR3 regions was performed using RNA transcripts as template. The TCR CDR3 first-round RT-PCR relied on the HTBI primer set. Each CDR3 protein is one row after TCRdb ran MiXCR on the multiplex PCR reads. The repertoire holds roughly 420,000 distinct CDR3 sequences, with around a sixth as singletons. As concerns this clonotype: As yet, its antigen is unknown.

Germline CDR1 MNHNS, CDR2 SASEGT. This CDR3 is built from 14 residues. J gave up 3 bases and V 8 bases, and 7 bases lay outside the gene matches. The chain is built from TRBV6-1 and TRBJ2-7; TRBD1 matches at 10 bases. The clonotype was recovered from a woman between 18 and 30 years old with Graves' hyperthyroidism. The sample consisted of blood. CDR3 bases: TGTGCCAGCGGACCGGGACAGGGGTTCTACGAGCAGTACTTC. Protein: CASGPGQGFYEQYF.